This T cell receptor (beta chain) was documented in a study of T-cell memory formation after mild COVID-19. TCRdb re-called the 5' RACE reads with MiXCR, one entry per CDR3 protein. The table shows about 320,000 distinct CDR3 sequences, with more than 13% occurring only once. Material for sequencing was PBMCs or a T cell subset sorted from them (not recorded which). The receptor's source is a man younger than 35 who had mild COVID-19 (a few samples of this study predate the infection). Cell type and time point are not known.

The CDR3 protein is CASSQDMGLRYEQYF. In DNA form, the CDR3 reads TGTGCCAGCAGCCAAGATATGGGACTGAGATACGAGCAGTACTTC. This sequence joins TRBV4-2 and TRBJ2-7, with a tentative D call TRBD2 (6 bases). The V and J ends lost 0 bases and 4 bases respectively, with 13 bases between them. Germline V gene lookup returns CDR1 LGHNA and CDR2 YNFKEQ. The CDR3 totals 15 residues.